The clone carrying this T cell receptor beta chain was recorded at least ten times. The sample is drawn from a study of CD8+CD57+ T cells in acquired aplastic anemia. The V and J ends lost 1 base and 0 bases respectively, with 10 bases between them. Germline V gives CDR1 DFQATT, CDR2 SNEGSKA (reference sequence). The length of the CDR3 is 15 residues. The template used for profiling TCR beta VDJ and CDR3 was genomic DNA. MiXCR was run by TCRdb on the reads, yielding one entry per CDR3 protein. The profile shows about 470,000 distinct CDR3 sequences, around 30% of them singletons. All patients picked for sequencing had shown, by flow cytometry, an expansion of CD8+CD57+ cells.

Sample: sorted CD4+, CD8+, or CD8+CD57+ T cells (not recorded which) from PBMCs. The sequence came from a human donor with aplastic anemia. This rearrangement joins TRBV20-1 to TRBJ1-5, with D possibly matching TRBD1 (5 bases). CDR3 in amino acids: CSARGTKYSNQPQHF. In DNA form, the CDR3 reads TGCAGTGCTAGAGGGACAAAGTATAGCAATCAGCCCCAGCATTTT.